The 32 T cell receptor beta chains below come from one sample, sequenced in a study of identical twins. TCRdb used MiXCR to reprocess the 5' RACE reads, holding one entry per CDR3 protein. The table lists about 1.7 million distinct CDR3 sequences, more than 30% of them singletons. The sample taken for sequencing was cord blood. Every receptor here comes from a newborn girl in good health.

This clonotype was seen more than once but under ten times. The V gene is TRBV11-1, the J gene TRBJ2-1, with D unclear. The CDR3 has 11 amino acids. Germline loops: CDR1 SGHAT, CDR2 FQDESV (reference sequence). The germline V and J ends were trimmed by 2 bases and 11 bases, with 7 bases remaining between them. CDR3 sequence (DNA): TGTGCCAGCAGCTTATCGCCCAAGCAGTTCTTC. This codes for CASSLSPKQFF.

There are many counts of this clonotype. V gene TRBV5-1 combines with J gene TRBJ1-5; D is unresolved. Germline values: CDR1 SGHRS, CDR2 YFSETQ. With 1 base removed from V and 2 bases from J, the gap between germline ends came to 7 bases. This CDR3 has 14 residues. CDR3 residues: CASSLTAGNQPQHF. In nucleotides, the CDR3 is TGCGCCAGCAGCTTGACAGCAGGCAATCAGCCCCAGCATTTT.

The chain couples TRBV4-2 to TRBJ1-4; D is unresolved. Germline CDR1 is LGHNA and CDR2 is YNFKEQ. The V end was cut by 1 base, the J end by 0 bases, with 9 bases between. This CDR3 spans 16 amino acids. The CDR3 here is CASSQVEGATNEKLFF. The DNA for the CDR3 is TGTGCCAGCAGCCAAGTCGAGGGTGCAACTAATGAAAAACTGTTTTTT.

This clonotype has more than one count but fewer than ten. This rearrangement joins TRBV5-1 to TRBJ1-1, with a weak D call TRBD1 (5 bases). Germline assignment: CDR1 SGHRS and CDR2 YFSETQ. V was shortened by 4 bases and J by 2 bases, with 24 bases between the two germline ends. CDR3 length: 18 residues. The CDR3 nucleotides are TGCGCCAGCAGCATCCTACCCCACATGGGACGGCTTAACACTGAAGCTTTCTTT. Protein: CASSILPHMGRLNTEAFF.

Remarks on this clonotype: One junction end disagrees with the germline gene, perhaps due to a read error. The rearrangement links TRBV5-1 to TRBJ2-1, with 9 nucleotides matching TRBD2. The CDR3 extends over 16 amino acids. Looked up from germline, CDR1 is SGHRS and CDR2 is YFSETQ. CDR3 protein: CANSLGTSRSYNEQFF. CDR3 bases: TGCGCCAACAGCTTGGGGACTAGCCGCTCCTACAATGAGCAGTTCTTC. Combining the CDR3 with reference TRBV5-1 and TRBJ2-1 gives the whole variable domain KAGVTQTPRYLIKTRGQQVTLSCSPISGHRSVSWYQQTPGQGLQFLFEYFSETQRNKGNFPGRFSGRQFSNSRSEMNVSTLELGDSALYLCANSLGTSRSYNEQFFGPGTRLTVL.

The rearrangement joins TRBV10-3 to TRBJ1-2; 9 bases match TRBD1. J lost 6 bases, V lost 8 bases, and 10 bases had no gene match. The germline V gene encodes CDR1 ENHRY and CDR2 SYGVKD. The CDR3 length is 14 residues. This CDR3 reads CAIGPDRGSDGYTF. The CDR3 DNA sequence: TGTGCCATCGGGCCGGACAGGGGAAGTGATGGCTACACCTTC.

This clonotype was detected a few times. The chain carries TRBV3-1 and TRBJ2-1; 10 bases are a match to TRBD2. Germline CDR1 reads LGHDT; CDR2 reads YNNKEL (reference sequence). The CDR3 has 16 amino acids. V lost 0 bases and J lost 8; bases outside the gene matches: 7. DNA of the CDR3: TGTGCCAGCAGCCAAGATTACCTAGCGGGAGCTTATGAGCAGTTCTTC. It encodes CASSQDYLAGAYEQFF.

The chain joins TRBV4-1 to TRBJ2-3; D may be TRBD2 (7 bases). The CDR3 totals 15 residues. V was shortened by 3 bases and J by 5 bases, with 15 bases between the two germline ends. Germline CDR1 reads MGHRA; CDR2 reads YSYEKL. The CDR3 loop is CASSQGGRSGDTQYF. The DNA of the CDR3 is TGCGCCAGCAGCCAGGGGGGGCGCAGTGGAGATACGCAGTATTTT.

This clonotype was seen only once. The chain recombines TRBV20-1 with TRBJ2-3; tentative D call: TRBD2 (6 bases). CDR1 and CDR2 from the germline V gene are DFQATT and SNEGSKA (reference sequence). The V and J ends lost 4 bases and 4 bases respectively, with 18 bases between them. CDR3 length: 15 amino acids. The CDR3 region is CSATEAGARPDTQYF. The CDR3 DNA reads TGCAGTGCTACAGAAGCGGGCGCCCGTCCAGATACGCAGTATTTT.

V is TRBV19 and J is TRBJ1-5; maybe TRBD1 (5 bases). V lost 6 bases to trimming and J lost 0 bases, with 12 bases between them. This CDR3 region has 15 residues. CDR1 and CDR2 (germline): LNHDA, SQIVND (reference sequence). The CDR3 region is CASRPKGYSNQPQHF. For the CDR3, the DNA is TGTGCCAGTAGACCCAAGGGGTATAGCAATCAGCCCCAGCATTTT. Supplemented by reference TRBV19 and TRBJ1-5, the full variable domain reads DGGITQSPKYLFRKEGQNVTLSCEQNLNHDAMYWYRQDPGQGLRLIYYSQIVNDFQKGDIAEGYSVSREKKESFPLTVTSAQKNPTAFYLCASRPKGYSNQPQHFGDGTRLSIL.

The rearrangement joins TRBV6-1 to TRBJ2-3; TRBD2 agrees at 13 bases. The CDR3 extends over 16 amino acids. Looked up from germline, CDR1 is MNHNS and CDR2 is SASEGT. The V gene end was trimmed by 8 bases and the J gene end by 2 bases; junction bases not matched to a gene: 7. The CDR3 here is CASGRTSGSPTDTQYF. CDR3 nucleotides: TGTGCCAGCGGCAGGACTAGCGGGAGTCCCACAGATACGCAGTATTTT.

This clonotype has only a few counts. The V and J genes are TRBV18 and TRBJ2-3; tentatively, D is TRBD2 (6 bases). Per the germline V gene, CDR1 is KGHSH and CDR2 is LQKENI. CDR3 length: 13 residues. Trimming stripped 3 bases from V and 5 bases from J, with 9 bases between. The CDR3 is CASSPSAGDTQYF. The CDR3 DNA follows: TGTGCCAGCTCACCTTCAGCGGGAGATACGCAGTATTTT.

The J gene is TRBJ2-7, the V gene TRBV10-3; TRBD2 aligns across 8 bases. Germline CDR1 reads ENHRY; CDR2 reads SYGVKD. V lost 4 bases to trimming and J lost 7 bases; unmatched junction nucleotides: 15. This CDR3 is built from 16 residues. Here the CDR3 reads CAISGLSGRVYNEQYF. Written as DNA, the CDR3 is TGTGCCATCAGTGGGCTGAGCGGGAGAGTTTACAATGAGCAGTACTTC.

The CDR3 loop is CASSVAGRDGEQFF. CDR3 DNA sequence: TGTGCCAGCAGCGTAGCCGGCAGGGACGGTGAGCAGTTCTTC. The V gene is TRBV9, the J gene TRBJ2-1; TRBD1 or TRBD2 may be the D gene (5 bases each). V was pared by 0 bases and J by 9 bases, with 13 bases between. There are 14 residues in the CDR3. Germline V gene sequence: CDR1 SGDLS, CDR2 YYNGEE.

The chain employs TRBV10-1 and TRBJ2-5, with TRBD2 matching over 13 bases. The CDR3 runs 16 residues. In germline, CDR1 is WNHNN, CDR2 SYGVQD (reference sequence). J gave up 3 bases and V 1 base, and 2 bases lay outside the gene matches. In nucleotides, the CDR3 is TGCGCCAGCAGTGAGTTGGGACTAGCGGGGAAAGAGACCCAGTACTTC. Its translation: CASSELGLAGKETQYF.

This clonotype was counted a few times. The V gene is TRBV6-6, the J gene TRBJ1-3, with D unresolved. Trimming left V 4 bases short and J 3 bases short, with 10 bases between. CDR1 MNHNY and CDR2 SVGAGI come from the germline V gene (reference sequence). CDR3 length: 14 residues. CDR3 loop: CASSSATGGNTIYF. In DNA form, the CDR3 reads TGTGCCAGCAGTTCCGCGACTGGTGGAAACACCATATATTTT.

The sample holds a few counts of this clonotype. The chain couples TRBV5-1 to TRBJ2-3, with D possibly being TRBD1 (6 bases). The V end lost 2 bases, the J end lost 0 bases, and 13 bases lay between the germline ends. Looked up from germline, CDR1 is SGHRS and CDR2 is YFSETQ. The CDR3 runs to 16 residues. The CDR3 bases are TGCGCCAGCAGCTTCGGACAGTCTCCTAGCACAGATACGCAGTATTTT. This gives the protein CASSFGQSPSTDTQYF.

The chain is built from TRBV5-1 and TRBJ1-1; 7 nucleotides match TRBD1. Losses at the gene ends were 5 bases for V and 4 bases for J; bases not matched to a gene: 8. CDR3 length: 14 amino acids. From germline, CDR1 is SGHRS and CDR2 YFSETQ. The CDR3 sequence is CASRRQGVGTEAFF. The DNA of the CDR3 is TGCGCCAGCAGGCGACAGGGAGTAGGCACTGAAGCTTTCTTT.

This clonotype was seen only a few times. The chain has TRBV12-3 or TRBV12-4 and TRBJ1-2; the D gene is possibly TRBD1 (5 bases). With 6 bases removed from V and 9 bases from J, the gap between germline ends came to 14 bases. CDR3 length: 12 amino acids. The CDR3 region is CASSPGRLSYTF. For the CDR3, the DNA is TGTGCCAGCAGCCCGGGACGCCTCAGCTACACCTTC.

J is TRBJ1-4 and V is TRBV27; D is unresolved. Trimming left V 0 bases short and J 7 bases short, with 6 bases between. This CDR3 is 13 amino acids long. Looked up from germline, CDR1 is MNHEY and CDR2 is SMNVEV (reference sequence). The CDR3 is CASSLSLGEKLFF. The CDR3 DNA follows: TGTGCCAGCAGTTTATCCCTTGGTGAAAAACTGTTTTTT.

This clonotype turned up a few times. This chain links TRBV6-6 with TRBJ2-3, with 8 bases fitting TRBD1. The CDR3 runs to 14 residues. Germline-derived CDR1 and CDR2 are MNHNY and SVGAGI (reference sequence). With V trimmed by 1 base and J by 3 bases, 0 bases remained unmatched. The CDR3 nucleotides are TGTGCCAGCAGTTACTACAGGGGGACAGATACGCAGTATTTT. It encodes CASSYYRGTDTQYF.

The chain has TRBV9 and TRBJ1-1, with D possibly TRBD1 on 5 matching bases. Trimming shortened V by 0 bases and J by 11 bases, and 20 bases separated the two germline ends. The CDR3 loop spans 15 amino acids. Germline V gives CDR1 SGDLS, CDR2 YYNGEE. Here the CDR3 DNA reads TGTGCCAGCAGCGTAGAGTCCGGGGGTAGAATTGCGGCTTTCTTT. Translating gives CASSVESGGRIAAFF.

In its sample, this clonotype was seen many times. The gene calls are TRBV4-1 and TRBJ2-5, with 12 nucleotides matching TRBD2. This CDR3 has 17 residues. Germline lookup yields CDR1 MGHRA and CDR2 YSYEKL. V was pared by 0 bases and J by 2 bases, with 4 bases of the junction left unmatched. CDR3 sequence reads: CASSQERTSGKQETQYF. The CDR3, as DNA: TGCGCCAGCAGCCAAGAGAGGACTAGCGGGAAACAAGAGACCCAGTACTTC.

The chain links TRBV10-3 to TRBJ1-3; D is unclear. Germline values: CDR1 ENHRY, CDR2 SYGVKD. The CDR3 contains 14 residues. V lost 9 bases, J lost 0 bases, and 12 bases lay in between. The CDR3 DNA sequence: TGTGCCATATCCGGGATACACTCTGGAAACACCATATATTTT. The encoded protein is CAISGIHSGNTIYF.

The V and J genes are TRBV20-1 and TRBJ2-7, with 9 bases fitting TRBD1. V trimming: 6 bases; J trimming: 2 bases; junction bases outside the gene matches: 8. The CDR3 is 14 residues long. Germline V lookup: CDR1 DFQATT, CDR2 SNEGSKA (reference sequence). The CDR3 spells CSAAAGTGPYEQYF. CDR3 sequence (DNA): TGCAGTGCGGCGGCCGGGACAGGGCCCTACGAGCAGTACTTC.

This clonotype has more than one count but fewer than ten. The chain uses TRBV5-1 and TRBJ1-6; D may be TRBD1 (5 bases). In germline, CDR1 is SGHRS, CDR2 YFSETQ. The V end lost 6 bases, the J end lost 7 bases, and 17 bases lay between the germline ends. The CDR3 is 15 amino acids. In nucleotides, the CDR3 is TGCGCCAGCACCCTTTGGTCAGGGAACAATTCACCCCTCCACTTT. Protein product: CASTLWSGNNSPLHF.

The sample holds a few counts of this clonotype. The genes are TRBV3-1 and TRBJ1-2, with TRBD1 matching 10 bases. CDR1 is LGHDT and CDR2 is YNNKEL in the germline V gene (reference sequence). With 5 bases clipped from V and 7 bases from J, the junction kept 7 bases outside the gene matches. This CDR3 contains 14 residues. CDR3 coding DNA: TGTGCCAGCAGCTTCCGACAGGGGGCCACTGGCTACACCTTC. Its protein product is CASSFRQGATGYTF.

This chain connects TRBV10-2 to TRBJ2-3, with 10 bases that match TRBD1. CDR3 length: 16 residues. V shed 2 bases, J shed 2 bases, and the junction held 4 bases outside the gene matches. The germline CDR1 and CDR2 sequences are WSHSY and SAAADI. CDR3 residues: CASSEGTGEDTDTQYF. CDR3 DNA sequence: TGCGCCAGCAGTGAGGGGACAGGGGAGGACACAGATACGCAGTATTTT.

The rearrangement links TRBV4-1 to TRBJ2-1; D unclear. Germline V CDR1 and CDR2: MGHRA, YSYEKL. V was cut by 1 base and J by 3 bases, with 10 bases left in between. The CDR3 is 15 amino acids. CDR3 in amino acids: CASSQGYLIYNEQFF. CDR3 in DNA: TGCGCCAGCAGCCAAGGGTATTTAATCTACAATGAGCAGTTCTTC.

The gene calls are TRBV20-1 and TRBJ1-5; TRBD1 matches at 8 bases. This CDR3 spans 13 amino acids. Trimming removed 6 bases from V and 7 bases from J; junction bases left unmatched: 8. The V gene's germline CDR1 is DFQATT and CDR2 SNEGSKA (reference sequence). The CDR3, as DNA: TGCAGTGCGCTCAGACAGGGGCAACAGCCCCAGCATTTT. Protein sequence: CSALRQGQQPQHF.

This clonotype came up a few times. This chain connects TRBV7-8 to TRBJ2-1; 7 nucleotides align to TRBD2. The CDR3 loop spans 16 amino acids. V trimming: 2 bases; J trimming: 6 bases; junction bases outside the gene matches: 10. From germline, CDR1 is SGHVS and CDR2 FQNEAQ. CDR3 amino acids: CASSLIESIAGNEQFF. CDR3 in DNA: TGTGCCAGCAGCTTAATAGAGTCAATAGCGGGCAATGAGCAGTTCTTC. Combining the CDR3 with reference TRBV7-8 and TRBJ2-1 gives the whole variable domain GAGVSQSPRYKVAKRGQDVALRCDPISGHVSLFWYQQALGQGPEFLTYFQNEAQLDKSGLPSDRFFAERPEGSVSTLKIQRTQQEDSAVYLCASSLIESIAGNEQFFGPGTRLTVL.

This clonotype has at least ten counts. The chain employs TRBV20-1 and TRBJ2-3; the match to TRBD2 covers 12 bases. Germline CDR1 and CDR2: DFQATT and SNEGSKA (reference sequence). Losses at the gene ends were 6 bases for V and 1 base for J; bases not matched to a gene: 5. This CDR3 is built from 15 residues. CDR3 amino acids: CSATTSGSGTDTQYF. Here the CDR3 DNA reads TGCAGTGCGACGACTAGCGGGAGTGGCACAGATACGCAGTATTTT.